The present T cell receptor beta chain was sequenced within a study of MAIT cells during Salmonella Paratyphi A infection (dated by TCRdb to 2015 to 2018). Study-level background: Adult volunteers aged 18 to 60 swallowed one dose of 1-5x10^3 CFU of S. Paratyphi A strain NVGH308. Ciprofloxacin 500 mg twice daily for 14 days, starting at diagnosis, was given to diagnosed volunteers. Results and caveats for the whole study, not just this receptor: A significant decrease in the space occupied by over-represented MAIT clonotypes was found from baseline to mid-infection (around 0.15 to 0.10), whereas no significant post-infection difference was found. Diagnosed volunteers showed more expansion or contraction among top five MAIT clonotypes than healthy controls (around 0.57 versus 0.12), suggesting infection-driven repertoire reshaping. MAIT TRBV usage was found to be oligoclonal, with TRBV20 and TRBV6 favoured, and appeared to be unchanged by infection. Although the availability of volunteer samples limited sample sizes, the sizes were judged adequate for detecting differences between groups.

A note on this clonotype: Its specific antigen is unknown. Per-base qualities were not stored, and no clone one base away is much larger.

Library method: 5' RACE. TCRbeta was amplified by two rounds of PCR with Phusion High-Fidelity polymerase, and sample-specific barcodes were added in the primers. TCRbeta libraries were generated by template-switch cDNA synthesis with SMARTScribe reverse transcriptase and a TRBC-specific primer. After barcoding, samples were pooled and then prepared using the NEBNext Ultra DNA Library Prep Kit for Illumina. Libraries were sequenced on an Illumina MiSeq with the MiSeq reagent kit v2, 300 cycles. Per the original workflow: Reads were demultiplexed by barcode with Jemultiplexer and aligned with MiTCR using default parameters. VDJtools removed non-functional sequences, and clonotypes were defined by amino acid sequence, with clonotype frequencies based on assigned sequence reads. Clonal space homeostasis binned clonotypes by frequency as over-represented (0.05-1), large, medium and small. The raw public data were reprocessed by TCRdb itself: fastp quality trimming at Q25, MiXCR clonotype calling, in-frame beta chains only. Records with the same CDR3 protein are collapsed into one entry carrying the most frequent genes and DNA. The V and J calls were determined by TCRdb, not by the authors. A total of just under 1,500 distinct CDR3 sequences appear in this sample, around three fifths of them only once. Of the sample, roughly 50% is held by the ten largest clones.

V loses 3 bases of germline sequence and J loses 0 bases, and the interval between the two ends is 6 bases. Taken from cysteine to phenylalanine, the CDR3 has 15 residues. Of the read, only the CDR3 DNA is kept; its 45 bases are in frame from base 1. CDR1 and CDR2 are read off the germline V gene as MRHNA and SNTAGT. This specimen's time point label, interpreted: after infection, following antibiotic treatment. MAIT cells were defined as Valpha7.2+ CD161+ T cells and were identified and sorted by flow cytometry. In six or seven volunteers who developed enteric fever after controlled oral challenge with live Salmonella Paratyphi A, circulating MAIT cell TCRbeta repertoires were profiled over time. Every diagnosed volunteer provided MAIT cell samples at three timepoints: pre-infection, mid-infection and post-infection. A diagnosis of enteric fever required Paratyphi A bacteremia and/or a persistent fever above 38 degrees C that lasted more than 12 hours. Diagnosis of infection in challenged volunteers occurred between day 4 and day 7 after challenge. Between roughly 4,500 and 11,000 MAIT cells per sample were sorted directly into RNAqueous-Micro lysis buffer for RNA extraction. Lymphoprep gradient centrifugation was used to isolate peripheral blood mononuclear cells from blood samples and leukocyte cones. Sorting was done on either a BD FACSAria Fusion or a BD FACSAria III sorter.

The sample here was MAIT cells from blood, taken at the last sampling point of the challenge study. Here the chain combines TRBV6-4 and TRBJ2-6; the best D guess is TRBD2, with 6 bases matching. This sequence originates from a person aged 18 to 69 who was deliberately infected with Salmonella Paratyphi A in a paratyphoid fever challenge study. The DNA sequence follows: TGTGCCAGCAGTGAGGGGGGCTCTGGGGCCAACGTCCTGACTTTC. This codes for CASSEGGSGANVLTF.